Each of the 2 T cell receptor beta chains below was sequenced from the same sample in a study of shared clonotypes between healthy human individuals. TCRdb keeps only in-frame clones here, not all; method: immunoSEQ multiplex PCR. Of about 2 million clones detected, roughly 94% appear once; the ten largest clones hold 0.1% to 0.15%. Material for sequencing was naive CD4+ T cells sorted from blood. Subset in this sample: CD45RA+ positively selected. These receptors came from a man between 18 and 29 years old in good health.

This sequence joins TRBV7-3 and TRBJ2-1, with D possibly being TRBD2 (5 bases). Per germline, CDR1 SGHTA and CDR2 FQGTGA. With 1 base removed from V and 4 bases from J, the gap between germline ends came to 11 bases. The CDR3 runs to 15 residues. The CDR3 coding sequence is TGTGCCAGCAGCTTAAGTCTCGGGAAATACAATGAGCAGTTCTTC. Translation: CASSLSLGKYNEQFF.

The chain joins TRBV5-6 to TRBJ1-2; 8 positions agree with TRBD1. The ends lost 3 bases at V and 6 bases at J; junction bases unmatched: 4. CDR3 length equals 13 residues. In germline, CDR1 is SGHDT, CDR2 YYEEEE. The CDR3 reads CASSSPDRDGYTF. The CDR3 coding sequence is TGTGCCAGCAGCTCCCCGGACAGGGATGGCTACACCTTC.